Shown below are 3 T cell receptor beta chains from a single sample sequenced in a study of cytomegalovirus exposure and HLA in healthy donors. PCR primers comprised 60 Vbeta and 13 Jbeta primers. Assay: immunoSEQ multiplex PCR; the TCRdb copy retains only in-frame clones and omits some. The table counts approximately 140,000 clones; about 1.6% lies in the top ten. Sequencing was carried out using PBMCs. The origin of the receptors is a woman between 45 and 65 years old in good health and CMV-seronegative.

The chain couples TRBV2 to TRBJ1-1; TRBD1 matches at 9 bases. Losses at the gene ends were 8 bases for V and 0 bases for J; bases not matched to a gene: 10. This CDR3 is built from 16 residues. The V gene's germline CDR1 is SNHLY and CDR2 FYNNEI. CDR3 nucleotide sequence: TGTGCCAGCGGCTGGACAGGGGAAAATTTGAACACTGAAGCTTTCTTT. Translation gives CASGWTGENLNTEAFF.

This chain joins TRBV15 and TRBJ1-3; D remains ambiguous. This CDR3 contains 16 residues. Per germline, CDR1 LNHNV and CDR2 YYDKDF (reference sequence). Trimming left V 0 bases short and J 0 bases short, with 9 bases between. The CDR3 spells CATSRDPSNSGNTIYF. Here the CDR3 DNA reads TGTGCCACCAGCAGAGATCCGAGCAACTCTGGAAACACCATATATTTT.

The chain couples TRBV29-1 to TRBJ1-5, with D possibly being TRBD1 (5 bases). The CDR3 sequence is 14 residues long. Trimming cost V 6 bases and J 3 bases, with 15 bases left between them. Per the germline V gene, CDR1 is SQVTM and CDR2 is ANQGSEA. CDR3 loop: CSVLTGVYNQPQHF. The CDR3, as DNA: TGCAGCGTCCTGACGGGGGTTTACAATCAGCCCCAGCATTTT.